This TCR beta chain is drawn from a study of blood T cell repertoires in COVID-19. Method: immunoSEQ multiplex PCR; TCRdb's copy keeps in-frame clones and lacks some. The sample contains 200,000 to 300,000 clones, about nine tenths of which appear only once. Germline V lookup: CDR1 LGHNT, CDR2 FRNRAP. The CDR3 sequence is 12 residues long. Trimming removed 6 bases at V and 2 bases at J, with 8 bases between. The receptor was isolated from a man aged 55 to 69 who had recovered from COVID-19. The sample consisted of peripheral blood. The chain recombines TRBV12-5 with TRBJ2-7; perhaps TRBD1 as D (5 bases). The CDR3 region has the DNA TGTGCTAGTGGGCAGGGCCCCTACGAGCAGTACTTC. Protein: CASGQGPYEQYF.